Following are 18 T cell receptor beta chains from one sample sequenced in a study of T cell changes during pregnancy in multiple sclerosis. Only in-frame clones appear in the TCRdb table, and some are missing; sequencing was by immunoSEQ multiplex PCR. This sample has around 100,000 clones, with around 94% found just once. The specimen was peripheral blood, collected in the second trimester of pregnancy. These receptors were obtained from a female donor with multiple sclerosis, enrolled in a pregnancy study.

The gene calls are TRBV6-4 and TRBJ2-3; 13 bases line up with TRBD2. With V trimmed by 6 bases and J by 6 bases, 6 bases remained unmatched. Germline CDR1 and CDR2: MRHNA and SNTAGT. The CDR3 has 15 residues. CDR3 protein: CASSLTSGGADTQYF. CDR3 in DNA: TGTGCCAGCAGCCTTACTAGCGGGGGGGCTGATACGCAGTATTTT.

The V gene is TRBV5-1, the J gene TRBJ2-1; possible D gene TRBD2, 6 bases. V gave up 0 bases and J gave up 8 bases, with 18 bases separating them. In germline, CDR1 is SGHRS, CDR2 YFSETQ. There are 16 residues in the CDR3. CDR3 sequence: CASSLGGGTVSDEQFF. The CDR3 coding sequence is TGCGCCAGCAGCTTGGGAGGCGGGACGGTAAGCGATGAGCAGTTCTTC. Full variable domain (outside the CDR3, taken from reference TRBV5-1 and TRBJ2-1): KAGVTQTPRYLIKTRGQQVTLSCSPISGHRSVSWYQQTPGQGLQFLFEYFSETQRNKGNFPGRFSGRQFSNSRSEMNVSTLELGDSALYLCASSLGGGTVSDEQFFGPGTRLTVL.

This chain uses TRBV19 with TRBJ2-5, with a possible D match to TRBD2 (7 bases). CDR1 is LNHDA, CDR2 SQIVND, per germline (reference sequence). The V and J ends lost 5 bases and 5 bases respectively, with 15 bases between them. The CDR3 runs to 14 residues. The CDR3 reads CASSSGGRWETQYF. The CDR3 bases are TGTGCCAGTAGTTCGGGGGGCCGGTGGGAGACCCAGTACTTC.

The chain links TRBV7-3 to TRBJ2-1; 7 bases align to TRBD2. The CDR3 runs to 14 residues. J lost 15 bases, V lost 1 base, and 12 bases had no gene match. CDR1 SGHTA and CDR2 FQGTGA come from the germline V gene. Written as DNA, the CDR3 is TGTGCCAGCAGCTTAAATGGGGGGGGGACGATGACGTTCTTC. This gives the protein CASSLNGGGTMTFF.

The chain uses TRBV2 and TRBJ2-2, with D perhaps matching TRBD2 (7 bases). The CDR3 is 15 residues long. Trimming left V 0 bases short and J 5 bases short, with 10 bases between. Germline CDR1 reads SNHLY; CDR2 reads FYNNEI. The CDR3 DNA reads TGTGCCAGCAGTGAAGCGGGGGGGCTTACCGGGGAGCTGTTTTTT. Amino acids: CASSEAGGLTGELFF.

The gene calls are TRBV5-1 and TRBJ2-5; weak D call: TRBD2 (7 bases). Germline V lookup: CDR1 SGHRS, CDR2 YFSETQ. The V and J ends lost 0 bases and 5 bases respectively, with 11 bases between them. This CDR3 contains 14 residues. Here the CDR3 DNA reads TGCGCCAGCAGCTTGGGGGGGGGCCTGGAGACCCAGTACTTC. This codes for CASSLGGGLETQYF. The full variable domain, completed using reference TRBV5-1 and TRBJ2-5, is KAGVTQTPRYLIKTRGQQVTLSCSPISGHRSVSWYQQTPGQGLQFLFEYFSETQRNKGNFPGRFSGRQFSNSRSEMNVSTLELGDSALYLCASSLGGGLETQYFGPGTRLLVL.

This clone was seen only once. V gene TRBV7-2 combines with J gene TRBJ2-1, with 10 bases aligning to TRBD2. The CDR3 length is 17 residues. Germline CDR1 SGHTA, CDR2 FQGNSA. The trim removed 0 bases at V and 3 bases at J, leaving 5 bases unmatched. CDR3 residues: CASSLAGVAGGYNEQFF. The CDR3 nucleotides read TGTGCCAGCAGCTTAGCGGGGGTAGCGGGAGGCTACAATGAGCAGTTCTTC.

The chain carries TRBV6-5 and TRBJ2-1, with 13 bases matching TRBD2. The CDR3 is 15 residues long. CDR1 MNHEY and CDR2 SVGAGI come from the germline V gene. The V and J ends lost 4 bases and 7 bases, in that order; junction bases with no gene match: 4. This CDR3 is CASSLLAGGQNEQFF. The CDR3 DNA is TGTGCCAGCAGTTTACTAGCGGGGGGGCAAAATGAGCAGTTCTTC.

CDR3 protein: CAGEETQYF. In nucleotides, the CDR3 is TGTGCCGGAGAGGAGACCCAGTACTTC. The chain employs TRBV7-9 and TRBJ2-5; D is unresolved. Germline CDR1 SEHNR, CDR2 FQNEAQ (reference sequence). The CDR3 consists of 9 residues. The V end lost 11 bases, the J end lost 5 bases, and 6 bases lay between the germline ends.

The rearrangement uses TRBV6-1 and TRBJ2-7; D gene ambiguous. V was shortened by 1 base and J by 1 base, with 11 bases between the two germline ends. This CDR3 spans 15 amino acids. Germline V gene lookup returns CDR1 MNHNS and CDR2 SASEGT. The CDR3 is CASSEGYGKSYEQYF. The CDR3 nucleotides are TGTGCCAGCAGTGAAGGATATGGCAAGTCCTACGAGCAGTACTTC.

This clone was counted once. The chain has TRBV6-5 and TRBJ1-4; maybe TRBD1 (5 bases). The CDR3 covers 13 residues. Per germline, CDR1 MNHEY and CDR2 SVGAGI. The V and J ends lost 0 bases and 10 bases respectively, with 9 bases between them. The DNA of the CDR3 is TGTGCCAGCAGTTACTCCTCGGGGGGAAAACTGTTTTTT. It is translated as CASSYSSGGKLFF.

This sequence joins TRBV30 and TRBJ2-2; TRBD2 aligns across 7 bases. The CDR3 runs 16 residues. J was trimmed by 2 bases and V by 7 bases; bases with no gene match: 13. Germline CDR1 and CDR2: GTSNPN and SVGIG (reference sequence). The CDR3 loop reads CAYTRGGRQNTGELFF. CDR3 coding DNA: TGTGCCTACACGCGCGGGGGAAGACAAAACACCGGGGAGCTGTTTTTT.

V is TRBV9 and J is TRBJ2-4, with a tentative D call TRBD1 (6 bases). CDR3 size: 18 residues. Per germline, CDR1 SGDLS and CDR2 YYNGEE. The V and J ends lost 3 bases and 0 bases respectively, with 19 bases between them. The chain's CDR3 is CASSEGEGGSLAKNIQYF. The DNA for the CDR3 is TGTGCCAGCAGCGAGGGGGAAGGTGGGAGTTTAGCCAAAAACATTCAGTACTTC.

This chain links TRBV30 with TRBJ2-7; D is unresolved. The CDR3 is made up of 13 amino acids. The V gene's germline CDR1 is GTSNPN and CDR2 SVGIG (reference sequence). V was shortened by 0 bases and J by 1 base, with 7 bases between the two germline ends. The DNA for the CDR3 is TGTGCCTGGAGTGTCCACTTATCCTACGAGCAGTACTTC. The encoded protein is CAWSVHLSYEQYF.

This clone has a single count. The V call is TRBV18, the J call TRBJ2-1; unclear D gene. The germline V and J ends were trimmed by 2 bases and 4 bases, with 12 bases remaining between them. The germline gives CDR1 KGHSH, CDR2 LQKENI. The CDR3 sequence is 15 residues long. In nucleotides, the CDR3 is TGTGCCAGCTCACCAGATTCAGCCGGGTACAATGAGCAGTTCTTC. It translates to CASSPDSAGYNEQFF. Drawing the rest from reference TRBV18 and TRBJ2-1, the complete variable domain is NAGVMQNPRHLVRRRGQEARLRCSPMKGHSHVYWYRQLPEEGLKFMVYLQKENIIDESGMPKERFSAEFPKEGPSILRIQQVVRGDSAAYFCASSPDSAGYNEQFFGPGTRLTVL.

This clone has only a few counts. For the CDR3, the DNA is TGTGCCAGCAGTTGGGACAGAAATCAGCCCCAGCATTTT. Its translation is CASSWDRNQPQHF. This rearrangement joins TRBV6-1 to TRBJ1-5; 7 positions match TRBD1. The V segment lost 5 bases and the J segment 4 bases; nucleotides outside the gene matches: 2. Germline CDR1 and CDR2: MNHNS and SASEGT. CDR3 length equals 13 residues.

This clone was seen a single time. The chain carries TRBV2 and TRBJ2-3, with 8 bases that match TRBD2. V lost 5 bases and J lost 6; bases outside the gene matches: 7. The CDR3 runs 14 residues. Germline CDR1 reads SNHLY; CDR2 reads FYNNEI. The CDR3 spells CASSIRGGADTQYF. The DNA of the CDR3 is TGTGCCAGCAGTATCCGGGGGGGCGCCGATACGCAGTATTTT.

The CDR3, as DNA: TGTGCCAGCAGCCAGCGGGGGGGCTTCTACAATGAGCAGTTCTTC. Its protein product is CASSQRGGFYNEQFF. V is TRBV7-9 and J is TRBJ2-1; 10 nucleotides line up with TRBD2. Trimming cost V 5 bases and J 3 bases; bases outside gene matches: 4. The CDR3 is 15 residues long. The germline gives CDR1 SEHNR, CDR2 FQNEAQ (reference sequence). Full variable domain (outside the CDR3, taken from reference TRBV7-9 and TRBJ2-1): DTGVSQNPRHKITKRGQNVTFRCDPISEHNRLYWYRQTLGQGPEFLTYFQNEAQLEKSRLLSDRFSAERPKGSFSTLEIQRTEQGDSAMYLCASSQRGGFYNEQFFGPGTRLTVL.